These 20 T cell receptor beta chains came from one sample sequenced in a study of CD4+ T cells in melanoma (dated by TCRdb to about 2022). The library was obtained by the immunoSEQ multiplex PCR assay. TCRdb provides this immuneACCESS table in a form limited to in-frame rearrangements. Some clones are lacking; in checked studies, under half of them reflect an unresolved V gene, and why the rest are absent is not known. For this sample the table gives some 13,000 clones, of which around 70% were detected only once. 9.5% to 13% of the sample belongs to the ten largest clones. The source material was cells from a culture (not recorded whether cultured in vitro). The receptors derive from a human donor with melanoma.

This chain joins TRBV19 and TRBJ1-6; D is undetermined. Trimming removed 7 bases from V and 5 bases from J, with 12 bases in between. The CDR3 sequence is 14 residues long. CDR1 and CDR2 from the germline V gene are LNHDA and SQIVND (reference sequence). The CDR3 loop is CASKYTEHNSPLHF. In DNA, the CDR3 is TGTGCCAGTAAATATACAGAACATAATTCACCCCTCCACTTT. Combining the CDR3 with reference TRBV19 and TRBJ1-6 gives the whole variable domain DGGITQSPKYLFRKEGQNVTLSCEQNLNHDAMYWYRQDPGQGLRLIYYSQIVNDFQKGDIAEGYSVSREKKESFPLTVTSAQKNPTAFYLCASKYTEHNSPLHFGNGTRLTVT.

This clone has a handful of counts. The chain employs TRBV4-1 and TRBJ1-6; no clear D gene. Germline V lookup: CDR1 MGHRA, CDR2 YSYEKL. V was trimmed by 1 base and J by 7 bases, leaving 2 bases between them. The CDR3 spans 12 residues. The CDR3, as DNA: TGCGCCAGCAGCCAAGGAAATTCACCCCTCCACTTT. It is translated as CASSQGNSPLHF.

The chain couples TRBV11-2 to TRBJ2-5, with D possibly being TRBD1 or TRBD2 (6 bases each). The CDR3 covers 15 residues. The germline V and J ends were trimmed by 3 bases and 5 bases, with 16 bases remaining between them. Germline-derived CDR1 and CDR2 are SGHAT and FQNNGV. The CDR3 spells CASSFLRGDGETQYF. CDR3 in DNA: TGTGCCAGCAGCTTTTTAAGGGGGGATGGGGAGACCCAGTACTTC.

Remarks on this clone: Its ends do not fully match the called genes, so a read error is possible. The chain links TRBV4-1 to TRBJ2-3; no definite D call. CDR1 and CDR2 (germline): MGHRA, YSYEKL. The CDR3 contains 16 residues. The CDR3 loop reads CASSQLTGTSTDTQYF. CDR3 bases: TGTGCCAGCAGCCAACTCACGGGTACTAGCACAGATACGCAGTATTTT.

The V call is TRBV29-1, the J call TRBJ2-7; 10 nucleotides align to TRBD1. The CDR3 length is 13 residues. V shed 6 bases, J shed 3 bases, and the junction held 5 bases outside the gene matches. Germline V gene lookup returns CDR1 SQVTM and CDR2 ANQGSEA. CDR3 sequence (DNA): TGCAGCGTCCTTGGGGACAGGGGCTACGAGCAGTACTTC. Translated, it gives CSVLGDRGYEQYF.

CDR3 in amino acids: CASSATGGRTEAFF. The CDR3 DNA reads as TGTGCCAGCAGTGCAACAGGGGGTCGGACTGAAGCTTTCTTT. V is TRBV6-1 and J is TRBJ1-1; 8 bases match TRBD1. The CDR3 covers 14 residues. Germline trimming cut 4 bases from V and 5 bases from J; bases unmatched to any gene: 6. Germline CDR1 reads MNHNS; CDR2 reads SASEGT.

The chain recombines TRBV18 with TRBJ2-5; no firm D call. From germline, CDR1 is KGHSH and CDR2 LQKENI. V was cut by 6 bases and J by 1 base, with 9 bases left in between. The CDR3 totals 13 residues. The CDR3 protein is CASSPQVQETQYF. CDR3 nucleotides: TGTGCCAGCTCTCCCCAAGTCCAAGAGACCCAGTACTTC.

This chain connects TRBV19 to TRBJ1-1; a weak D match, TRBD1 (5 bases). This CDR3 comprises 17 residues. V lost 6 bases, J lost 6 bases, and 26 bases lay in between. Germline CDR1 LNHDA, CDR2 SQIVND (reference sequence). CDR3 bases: TGTGCCAGTAGCAGCATTCCTGCTGGGGGATTGAGGGCTGAAGCTTTCTTT. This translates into CASSSIPAGGLRAEAFF.

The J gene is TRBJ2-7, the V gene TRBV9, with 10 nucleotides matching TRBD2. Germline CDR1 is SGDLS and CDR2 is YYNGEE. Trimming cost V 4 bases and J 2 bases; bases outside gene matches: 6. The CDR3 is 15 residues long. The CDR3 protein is CASSPSGGVPYEQYF. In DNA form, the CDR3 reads TGTGCCAGCAGCCCGAGCGGGGGGGTACCCTACGAGCAGTACTTC.

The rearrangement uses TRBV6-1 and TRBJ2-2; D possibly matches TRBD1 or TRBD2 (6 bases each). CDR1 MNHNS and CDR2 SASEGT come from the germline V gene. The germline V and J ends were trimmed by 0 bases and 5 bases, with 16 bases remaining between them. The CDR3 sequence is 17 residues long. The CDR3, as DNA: TGTGCCAGCAGTGAAGCGCATGGGGGGCGGGGTACCGGGGAGCTGTTTTTT. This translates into CASSEAHGGRGTGELFF.

The DNA for the CDR3 is TGTGCCAGCAGCGTGAGGGGGTCCCAGGGGTTAAGCACAGATACGCAGTATTTT. Protein: CASSVRGSQGLSTDTQYF. V gene TRBV5-5 combines with J gene TRBJ2-3; D might be TRBD1 (6 bases). The CDR3 length is 18 residues. Deletions cut 4 bases from V and 0 bases from J, with 21 bases between. Per germline, CDR1 SGHKS and CDR2 YYEKEE (reference sequence).

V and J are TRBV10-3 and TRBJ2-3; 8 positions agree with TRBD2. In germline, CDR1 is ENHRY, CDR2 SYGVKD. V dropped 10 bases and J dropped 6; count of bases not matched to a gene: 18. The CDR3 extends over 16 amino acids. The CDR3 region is CATRGWGLGGSDTQYF. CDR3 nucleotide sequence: TGTGCCACCCGCGGGTGGGGACTAGGAGGTTCGGATACGCAGTATTTT.

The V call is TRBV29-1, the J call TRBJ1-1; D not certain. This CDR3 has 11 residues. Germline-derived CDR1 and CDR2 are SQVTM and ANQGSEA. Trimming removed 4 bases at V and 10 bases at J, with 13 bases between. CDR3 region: CSVVTGMVAFF. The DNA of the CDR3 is TGCAGCGTTGTAACCGGGATGGTAGCTTTCTTT. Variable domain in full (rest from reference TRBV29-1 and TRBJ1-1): SAVISQKPSRDICQRGTSLTIQCQVDSQVTMMFWYRQQPGQSLTLIATANQGSEATYESGFVIDKFPISRPNLTFSTLTVSNMSPEDSSIYLCSVVTGMVAFFGQGTRLTVV.

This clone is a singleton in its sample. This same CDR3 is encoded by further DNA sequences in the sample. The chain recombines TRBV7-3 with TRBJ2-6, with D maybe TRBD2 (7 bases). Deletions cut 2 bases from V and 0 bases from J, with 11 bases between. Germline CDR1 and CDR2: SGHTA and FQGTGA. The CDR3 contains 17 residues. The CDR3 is CASSLRGASSGANVLTF. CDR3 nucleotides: TGTGCCAGCAGCTTACGGGGGGCGAGCTCTGGGGCCAACGTCCTGACTTTC.

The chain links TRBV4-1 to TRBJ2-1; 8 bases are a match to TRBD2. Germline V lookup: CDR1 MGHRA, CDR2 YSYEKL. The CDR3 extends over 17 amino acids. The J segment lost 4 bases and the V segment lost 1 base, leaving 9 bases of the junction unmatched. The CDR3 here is CASSQGRVPGGYNEQFF. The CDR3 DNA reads TGCGCCAGCAGCCAAGGAAGGGTTCCGGGGGGGTACAATGAGCAGTTCTTC.

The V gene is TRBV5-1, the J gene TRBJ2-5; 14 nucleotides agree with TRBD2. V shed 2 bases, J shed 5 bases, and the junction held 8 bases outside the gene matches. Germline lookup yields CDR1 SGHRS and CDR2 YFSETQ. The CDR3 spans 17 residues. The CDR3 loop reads CASSFTTSGGAGETQYF. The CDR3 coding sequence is TGCGCCAGCAGCTTCACGACTAGCGGGGGGGCAGGGGAGACCCAGTACTTC.

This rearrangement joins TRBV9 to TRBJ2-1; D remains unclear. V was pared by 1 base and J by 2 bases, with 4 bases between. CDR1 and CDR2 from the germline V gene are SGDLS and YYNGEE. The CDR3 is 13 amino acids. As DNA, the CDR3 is TGTGCCAGCAGCGTAACAGCCTACAATGAGCAGTTCTTC. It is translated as CASSVTAYNEQFF.

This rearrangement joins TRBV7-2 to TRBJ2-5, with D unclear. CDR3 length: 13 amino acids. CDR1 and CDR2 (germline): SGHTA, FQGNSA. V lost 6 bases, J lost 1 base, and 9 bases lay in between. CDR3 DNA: TGTGCCAGCAGAGATCGGCTCCAAGAGACCCAGTACTTC. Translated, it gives CASRDRLQETQYF.

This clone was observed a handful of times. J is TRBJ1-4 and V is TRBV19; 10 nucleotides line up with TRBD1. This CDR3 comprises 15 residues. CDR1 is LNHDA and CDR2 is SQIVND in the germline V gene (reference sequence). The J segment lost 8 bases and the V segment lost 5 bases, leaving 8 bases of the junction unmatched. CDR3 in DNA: TGTGCCAGTAGTCCGCGGGACAGGGGAGGGGAAAAACTGTTTTTT. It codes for CASSPRDRGGEKLFF. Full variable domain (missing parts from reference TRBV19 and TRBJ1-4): DGGITQSPKYLFRKEGQNVTLSCEQNLNHDAMYWYRQDPGQGLRLIYYSQIVNDFQKGDIAEGYSVSREKKESFPLTVTSAQKNPTAFYLCASSPRDRGGEKLFFGSGTQLSVL.

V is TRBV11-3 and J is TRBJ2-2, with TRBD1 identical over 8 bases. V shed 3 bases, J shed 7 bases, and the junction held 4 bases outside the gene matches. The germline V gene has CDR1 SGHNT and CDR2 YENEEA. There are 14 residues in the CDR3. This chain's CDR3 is CASSFGQGGGELFF. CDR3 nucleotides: TGTGCCAGCAGCTTCGGACAGGGAGGCGGGGAGCTGTTTTTT. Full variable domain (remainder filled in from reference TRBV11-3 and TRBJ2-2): EAGVVQSPRYKIIEKKQPVAFWCNPISGHNTLYWYLQNLGQGPELLIRYENEEAVDDSQLPKDRFSAERLKGVDSTLKIQPAELGDSAVYLCASSFGQGGGELFFGEGSRLTVL.